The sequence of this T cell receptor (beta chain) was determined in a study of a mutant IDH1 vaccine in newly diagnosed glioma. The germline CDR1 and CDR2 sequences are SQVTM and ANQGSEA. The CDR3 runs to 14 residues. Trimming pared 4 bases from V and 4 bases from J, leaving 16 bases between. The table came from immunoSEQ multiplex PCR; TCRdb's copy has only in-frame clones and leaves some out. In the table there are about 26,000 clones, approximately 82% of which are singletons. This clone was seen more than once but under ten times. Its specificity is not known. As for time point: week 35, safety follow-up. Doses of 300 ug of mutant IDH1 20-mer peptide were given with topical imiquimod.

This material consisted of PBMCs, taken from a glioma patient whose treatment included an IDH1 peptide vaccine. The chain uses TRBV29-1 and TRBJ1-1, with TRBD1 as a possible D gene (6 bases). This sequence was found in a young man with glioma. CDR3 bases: TGCAGCGTTGGAAACGGACAGATTTCCACTGAAGCTTTCTTT. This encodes CSVGNGQISTEAFF.